This T cell receptor beta chain was retrieved from a study of cytomegalovirus exposure and HLA in healthy donors. Study conclusions and caveats: A later analysis found first-cohort TCR clusters tended to co-occur in the approximately 110 validation repertoires.

Germline V gives CDR1 MNHEY, CDR2 SMNVEV (reference sequence). The V gene lost 8 bases and the J gene lost 1 base, with 17 bases spanning the gap. CDR3 length equals 15 residues. This clone was detected once. Its antigen is undetermined. Profiled with immunoSEQ multiplex PCR; TCRdb holds only in-frame clones, not every one. The sample lists tens of thousands of clones, roughly 88% occurring once. Sequenced sample: PBMCs. This chain uses TRBV27 with TRBJ1-2, with D perhaps matching TRBD1 (5 bases). The receptor was isolated from a man aged 30 to 39 in good health and CMV-seronegative. The CDR3 sequence: CASLPRANLNYGYTF. The CDR3 DNA reads TGTGCCAGCCTCCCCAGGGCGAATCTTAACTATGGCTACACCTTC.